This T cell receptor (beta chain) came from a study of cytomegalovirus exposure and HLA in healthy donors. This CDR3 has 15 amino acids. Germline CDR1 MNHEY, CDR2 SVGAGI. Trimming removed 4 bases at V and 4 bases at J, with 15 bases between. The PCR used 60 Vbeta and 13 Jbeta primers. The method was immunoSEQ multiplex PCR; TCRdb's version includes in-frame clones alone and lacks a portion of them. This sample has under 150,000 clones, with 70% to 85% found just once. On this clone itself: Its antigen is undetermined.

Study-wide findings and caveats: Specific recognition of CMV antigens was confirmed in vitro for three chains (all CMV-associated). Exclusion applied to some V segments, including TRBV6-2 and TRBV6-3, as they were indistinguishable. Productive rates of about 90% or about 30% were seen for most TCR beta V segments in an earlier analysis. The listing of roughly 160 TCR beta chains classed them as cytomegalovirus-associated.

This TCR came from a male donor in good health and CMV-seronegative. The rearrangement joins TRBV6-5 to TRBJ2-3; D is possibly TRBD1 (6 bases). Sequences were obtained from PBMCs. The CDR3 region has the DNA TGTGCCAGCAGTTTAACAGGGAGAGGTGCAGATACGCAGTATTTT. This gives the protein CASSLTGRGADTQYF.